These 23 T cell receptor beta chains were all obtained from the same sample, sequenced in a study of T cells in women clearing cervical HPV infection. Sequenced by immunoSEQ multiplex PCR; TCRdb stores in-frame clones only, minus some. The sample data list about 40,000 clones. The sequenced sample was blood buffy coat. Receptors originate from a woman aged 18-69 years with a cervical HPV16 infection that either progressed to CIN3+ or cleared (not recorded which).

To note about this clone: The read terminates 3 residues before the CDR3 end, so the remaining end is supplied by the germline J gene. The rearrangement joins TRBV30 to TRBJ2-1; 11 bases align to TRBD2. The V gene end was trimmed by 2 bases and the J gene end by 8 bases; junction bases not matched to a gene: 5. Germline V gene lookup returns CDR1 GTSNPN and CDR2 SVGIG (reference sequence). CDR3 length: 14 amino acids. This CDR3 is CAWSLMTSGDEQFF. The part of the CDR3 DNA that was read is TGTGCCTGGAGTTTGATGACTAGCGGGGATGAG.

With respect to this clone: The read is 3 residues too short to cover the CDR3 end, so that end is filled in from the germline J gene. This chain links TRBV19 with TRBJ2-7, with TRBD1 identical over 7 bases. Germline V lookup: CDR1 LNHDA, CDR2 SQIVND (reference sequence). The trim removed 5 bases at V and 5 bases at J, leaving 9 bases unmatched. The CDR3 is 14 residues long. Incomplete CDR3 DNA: TGTGCCAGTAGTCCCACAGGGGCGAGGAACGAG. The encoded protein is CASSPTGARNE. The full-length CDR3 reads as CASSPTGARNEQYF.

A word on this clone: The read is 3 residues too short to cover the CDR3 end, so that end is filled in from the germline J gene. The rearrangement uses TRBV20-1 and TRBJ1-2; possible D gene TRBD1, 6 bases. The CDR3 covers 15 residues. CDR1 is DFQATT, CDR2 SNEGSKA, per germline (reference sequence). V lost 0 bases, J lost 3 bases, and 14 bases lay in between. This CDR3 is CSARDSRGADYGYTF. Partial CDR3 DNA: TGCAGTGCTAGAGATTCCCGGGGGGCTGACTATGGC.

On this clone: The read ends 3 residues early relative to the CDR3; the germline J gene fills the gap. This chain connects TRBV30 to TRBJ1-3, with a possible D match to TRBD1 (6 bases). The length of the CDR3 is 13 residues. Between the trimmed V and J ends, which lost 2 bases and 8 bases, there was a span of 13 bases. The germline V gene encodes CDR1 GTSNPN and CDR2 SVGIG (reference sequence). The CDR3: CAWSPGVLDTIYF. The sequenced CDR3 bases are TGTGCCTGGAGTCCAGGGGTCTTGGACACC.

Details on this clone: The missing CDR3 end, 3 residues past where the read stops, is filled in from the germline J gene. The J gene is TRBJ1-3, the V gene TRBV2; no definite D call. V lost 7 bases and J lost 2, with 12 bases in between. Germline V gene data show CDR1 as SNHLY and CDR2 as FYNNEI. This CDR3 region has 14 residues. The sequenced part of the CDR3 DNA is TGTGCCAGCAACGCCCGGGGAGCTGGAAACACC. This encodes CASNARGAGNT. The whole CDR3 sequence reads CASNARGAGNTIYF.

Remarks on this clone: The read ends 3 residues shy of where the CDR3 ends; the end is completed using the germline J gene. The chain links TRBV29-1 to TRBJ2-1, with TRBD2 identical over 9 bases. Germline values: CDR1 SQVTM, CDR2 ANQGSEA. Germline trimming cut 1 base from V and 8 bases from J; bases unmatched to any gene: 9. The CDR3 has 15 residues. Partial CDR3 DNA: TGCAGCGTTGAAGGGGTAGCGGGAGAAATTGATGAG. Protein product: CSVEGVAGEIDE. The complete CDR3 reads CSVEGVAGEIDEQFF.

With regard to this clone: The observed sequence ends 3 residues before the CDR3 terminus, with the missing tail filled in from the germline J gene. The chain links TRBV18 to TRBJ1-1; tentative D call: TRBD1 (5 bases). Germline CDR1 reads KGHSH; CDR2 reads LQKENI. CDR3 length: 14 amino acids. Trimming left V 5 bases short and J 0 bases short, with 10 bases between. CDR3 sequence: CASSEQALNTEAFF. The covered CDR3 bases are TGTGCCAGCTCAGAACAGGCGTTGAACACTGAA.

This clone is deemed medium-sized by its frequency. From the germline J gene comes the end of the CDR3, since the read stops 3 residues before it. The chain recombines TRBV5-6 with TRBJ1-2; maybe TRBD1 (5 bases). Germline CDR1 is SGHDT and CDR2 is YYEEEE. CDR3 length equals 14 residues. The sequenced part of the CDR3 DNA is TGTGCCAGCATCCAACCACAGGTCAGGGAGGGC. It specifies CASIQPQVREG. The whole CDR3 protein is CASIQPQVREGYTF.

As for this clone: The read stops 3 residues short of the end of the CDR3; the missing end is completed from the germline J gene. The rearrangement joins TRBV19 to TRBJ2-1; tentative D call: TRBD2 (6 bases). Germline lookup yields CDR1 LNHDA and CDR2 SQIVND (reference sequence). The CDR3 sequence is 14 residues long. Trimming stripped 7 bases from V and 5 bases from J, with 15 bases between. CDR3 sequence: CASNTGTHNNEQFF. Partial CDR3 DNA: TGTGCCAGTAACACCGGGACTCACAACAATGAG. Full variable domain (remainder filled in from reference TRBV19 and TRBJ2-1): DGGITQSPKYLFRKEGQNVTLSCEQNLNHDAMYWYRQDPGQGLRLIYYSQIVNDFQKGDIAEGYSVSREKKESFPLTVTSAQKNPTAFYLCASNTGTHNNEQFFGPGTRLTVL.

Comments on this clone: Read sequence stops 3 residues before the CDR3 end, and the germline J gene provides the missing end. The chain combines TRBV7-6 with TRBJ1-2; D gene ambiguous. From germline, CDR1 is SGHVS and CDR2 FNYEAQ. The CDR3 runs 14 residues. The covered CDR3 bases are TGTGCCAGCAGCTCTAGCGGTTACACAGATACC. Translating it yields CASSSSGYTDT. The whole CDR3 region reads CASSSSGYTDTYTF.

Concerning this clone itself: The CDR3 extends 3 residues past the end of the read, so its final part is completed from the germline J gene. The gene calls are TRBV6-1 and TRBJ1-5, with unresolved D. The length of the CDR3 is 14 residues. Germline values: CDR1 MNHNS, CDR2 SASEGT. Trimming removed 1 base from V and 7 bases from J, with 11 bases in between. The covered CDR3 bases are TGTGCCAGCAGTGAAGTAGTGTTCGGGCAGCCC. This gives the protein CASSEVVFGQP. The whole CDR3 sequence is CASSEVVFGQPQHF.

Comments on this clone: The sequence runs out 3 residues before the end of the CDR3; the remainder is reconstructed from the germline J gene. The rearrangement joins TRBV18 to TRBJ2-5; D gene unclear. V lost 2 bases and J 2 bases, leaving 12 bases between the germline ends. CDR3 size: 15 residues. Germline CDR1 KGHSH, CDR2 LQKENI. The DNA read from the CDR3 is TGTGCCAGCTCACCAACCCACCAGAAACAAGAGACC. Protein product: CASSPTHQKQET. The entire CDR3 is CASSPTHQKQETQYF.

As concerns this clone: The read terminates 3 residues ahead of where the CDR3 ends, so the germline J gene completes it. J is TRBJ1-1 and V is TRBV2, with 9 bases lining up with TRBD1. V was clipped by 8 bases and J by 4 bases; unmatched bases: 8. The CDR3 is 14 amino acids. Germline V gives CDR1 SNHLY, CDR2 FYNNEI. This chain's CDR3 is CASLRDREGTEAFF. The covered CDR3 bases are TGTGCCAGCCTCCGGGACAGGGAGGGCACTGAA.

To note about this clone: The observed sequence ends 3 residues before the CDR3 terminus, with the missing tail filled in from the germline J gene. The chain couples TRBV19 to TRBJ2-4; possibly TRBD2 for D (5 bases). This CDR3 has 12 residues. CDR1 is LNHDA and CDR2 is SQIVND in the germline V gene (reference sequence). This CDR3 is CASNWPDYGQYF. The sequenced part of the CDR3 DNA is TGTGCCAGTAACTGGCCAGACTATGGT.

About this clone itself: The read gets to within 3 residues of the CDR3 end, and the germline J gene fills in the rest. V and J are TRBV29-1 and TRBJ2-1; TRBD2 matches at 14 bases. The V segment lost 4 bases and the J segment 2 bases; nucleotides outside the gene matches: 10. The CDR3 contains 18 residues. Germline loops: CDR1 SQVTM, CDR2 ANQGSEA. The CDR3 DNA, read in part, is TGCAGCGTTGCGGGGACTAGCGGGAGTATTGTCACCTACAATGAG. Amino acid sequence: CSVAGTSGSIVTYNE. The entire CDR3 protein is CSVAGTSGSIVTYNEQFF.

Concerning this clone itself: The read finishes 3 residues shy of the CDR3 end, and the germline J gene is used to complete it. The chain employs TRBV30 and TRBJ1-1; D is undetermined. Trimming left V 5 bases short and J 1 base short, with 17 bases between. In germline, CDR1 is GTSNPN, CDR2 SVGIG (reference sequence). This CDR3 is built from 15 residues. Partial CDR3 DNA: TGTGCCTGGGGTCGTGACAAACTCTGGAACACTGAA. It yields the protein CAWGRDKLWNTE. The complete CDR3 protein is CAWGRDKLWNTEAFF.

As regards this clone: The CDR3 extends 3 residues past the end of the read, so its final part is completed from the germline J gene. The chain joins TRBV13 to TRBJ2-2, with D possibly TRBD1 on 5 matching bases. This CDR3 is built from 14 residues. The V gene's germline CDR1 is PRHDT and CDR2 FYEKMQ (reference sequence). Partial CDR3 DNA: TGTGCCAGCAGCTCCTCGTCTGGGGCCAACGTG. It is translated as CASSSSSGANV. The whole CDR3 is CASSSSSGANVLFF.

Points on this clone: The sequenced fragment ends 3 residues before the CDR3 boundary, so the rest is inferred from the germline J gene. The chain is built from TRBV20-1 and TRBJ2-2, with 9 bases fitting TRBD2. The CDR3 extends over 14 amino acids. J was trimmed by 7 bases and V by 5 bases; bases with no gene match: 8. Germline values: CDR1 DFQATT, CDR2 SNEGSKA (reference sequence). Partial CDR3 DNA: TGCAGTGCTCGCGGGGGGGGACTAGTCGGGGAG. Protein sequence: CSARGGGLVGE. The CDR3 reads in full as CSARGGGLVGELFF.

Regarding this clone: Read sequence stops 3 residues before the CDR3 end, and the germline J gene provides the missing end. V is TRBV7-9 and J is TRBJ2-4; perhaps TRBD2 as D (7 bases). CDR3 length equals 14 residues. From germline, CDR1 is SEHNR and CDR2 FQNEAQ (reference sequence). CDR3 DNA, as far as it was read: TGTGCCAGCAGCGTGCTGGGGGGGGCCAATGGT. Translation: CASSVLGGANG. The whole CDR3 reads CASSVLGGANGQYF. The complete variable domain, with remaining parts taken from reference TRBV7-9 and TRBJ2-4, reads DTGVSQNPRHKITKRGQNVTFRCDPISEHNRLYWYRQTLGQGPEFLTYFQNEAQLEKSRLLSDRFSAERPKGSFSTLEIQRTEQGDSAMYLCASSVLGGANGQYFGAGTRLSVL.

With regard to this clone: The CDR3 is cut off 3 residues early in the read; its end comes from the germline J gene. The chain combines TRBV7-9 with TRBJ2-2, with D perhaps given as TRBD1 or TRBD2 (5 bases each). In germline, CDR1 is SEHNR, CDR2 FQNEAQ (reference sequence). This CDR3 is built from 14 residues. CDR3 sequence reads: CASSLGQGREKLFF. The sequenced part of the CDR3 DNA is TGTGCCAGCAGCTTAGGGCAGGGTCGGGAAAAG. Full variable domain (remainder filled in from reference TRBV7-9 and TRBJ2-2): DTGVSQNPRHKITKRGQNVTFRCDPISEHNRLYWYRQTLGQGPEFLTYFQNEAQLEKSRLLSDRFSAERPKGSFSTLEIQRTEQGDSAMYLCASSLGQGREKLFFGEGSRLTVL.

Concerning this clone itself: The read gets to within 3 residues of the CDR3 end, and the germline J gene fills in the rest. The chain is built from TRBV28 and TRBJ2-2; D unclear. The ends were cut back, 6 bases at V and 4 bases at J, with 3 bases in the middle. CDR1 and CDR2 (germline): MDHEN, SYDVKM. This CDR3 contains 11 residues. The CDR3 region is CASSITGELFF. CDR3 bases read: TGTGCCAGCAGCATCACCGGGGAG.

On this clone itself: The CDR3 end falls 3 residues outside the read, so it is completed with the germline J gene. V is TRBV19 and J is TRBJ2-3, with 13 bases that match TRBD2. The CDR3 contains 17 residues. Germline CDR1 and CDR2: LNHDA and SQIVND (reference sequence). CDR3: CASSIMARTSGGETQYF. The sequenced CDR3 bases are TGTGCCAGTAGTATTATGGCCCGGACTAGCGGGGGAGAGACG.

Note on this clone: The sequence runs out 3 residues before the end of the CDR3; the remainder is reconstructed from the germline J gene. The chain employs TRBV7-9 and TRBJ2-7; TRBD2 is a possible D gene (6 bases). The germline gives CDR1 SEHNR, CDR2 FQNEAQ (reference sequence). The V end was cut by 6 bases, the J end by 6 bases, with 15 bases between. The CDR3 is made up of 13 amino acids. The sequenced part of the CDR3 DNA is TGTGCCAGCAGTCAGGCGGCGGGGCCCGAG. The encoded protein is CASSQAAGPE. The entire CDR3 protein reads CASSQAAGPEQYF.